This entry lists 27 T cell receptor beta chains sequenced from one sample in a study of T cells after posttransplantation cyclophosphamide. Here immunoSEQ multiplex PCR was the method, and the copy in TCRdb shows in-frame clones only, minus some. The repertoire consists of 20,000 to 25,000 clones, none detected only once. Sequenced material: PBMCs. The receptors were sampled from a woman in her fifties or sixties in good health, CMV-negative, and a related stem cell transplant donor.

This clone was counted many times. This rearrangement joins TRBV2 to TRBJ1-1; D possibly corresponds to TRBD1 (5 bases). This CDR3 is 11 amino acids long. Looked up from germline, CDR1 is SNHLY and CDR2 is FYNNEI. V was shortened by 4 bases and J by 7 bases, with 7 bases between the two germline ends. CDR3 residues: CASSGTLEAFF. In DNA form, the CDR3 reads TGTGCCAGCAGTGGGACACTTGAAGCTTTCTTT.

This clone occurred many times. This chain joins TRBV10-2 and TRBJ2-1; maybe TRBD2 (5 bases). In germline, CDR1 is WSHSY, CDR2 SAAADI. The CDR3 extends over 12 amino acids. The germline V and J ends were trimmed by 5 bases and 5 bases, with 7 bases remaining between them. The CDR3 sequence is CASSRGNNEQFF. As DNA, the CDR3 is TGCGCCAGCAGTCGGGGAAACAATGAGCAGTTCTTC.

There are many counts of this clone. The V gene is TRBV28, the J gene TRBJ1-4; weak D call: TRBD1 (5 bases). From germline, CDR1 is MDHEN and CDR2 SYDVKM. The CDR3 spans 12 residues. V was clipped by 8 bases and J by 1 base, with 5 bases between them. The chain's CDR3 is CASQGTNEKLFF. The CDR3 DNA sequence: TGTGCCAGCCAGGGAACTAATGAAAAACTGTTTTTT. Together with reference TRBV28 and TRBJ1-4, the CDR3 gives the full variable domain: DVKVTQSSRYLVKRTGEKVFLECVQDMDHENMFWYRQDPGLGLRLIYFSYDVKMKEKGDIPEGYSVSREKKERFSLILESASTNQTSMYLCASQGTNEKLFFGSGTQLSVL.

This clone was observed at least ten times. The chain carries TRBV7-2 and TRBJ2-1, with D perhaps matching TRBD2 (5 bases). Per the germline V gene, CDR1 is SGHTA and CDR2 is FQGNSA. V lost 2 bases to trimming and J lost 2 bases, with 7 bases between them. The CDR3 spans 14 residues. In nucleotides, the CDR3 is TGTGCCAGCAGCTTAAGCGGCCCCTACAATGAGCAGTTCTTC. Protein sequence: CASSLSGPYNEQFF.

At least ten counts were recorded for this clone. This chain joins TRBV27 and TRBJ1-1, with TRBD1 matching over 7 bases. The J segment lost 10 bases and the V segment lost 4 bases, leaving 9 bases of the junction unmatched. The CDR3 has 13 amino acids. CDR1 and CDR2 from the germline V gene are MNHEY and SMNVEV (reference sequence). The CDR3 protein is CASSSLQGGRAFF. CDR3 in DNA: TGTGCCAGCAGTTCATTACAAGGGGGCAGAGCTTTCTTT.

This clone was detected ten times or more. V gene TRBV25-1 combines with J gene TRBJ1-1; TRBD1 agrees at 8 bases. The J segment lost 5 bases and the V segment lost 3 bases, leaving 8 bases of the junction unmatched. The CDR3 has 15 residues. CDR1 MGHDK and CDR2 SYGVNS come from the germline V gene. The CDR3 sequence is CASSETGAGGTEAFF. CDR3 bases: TGTGCCAGCAGTGAGACAGGGGCCGGAGGAACTGAAGCTTTCTTT.

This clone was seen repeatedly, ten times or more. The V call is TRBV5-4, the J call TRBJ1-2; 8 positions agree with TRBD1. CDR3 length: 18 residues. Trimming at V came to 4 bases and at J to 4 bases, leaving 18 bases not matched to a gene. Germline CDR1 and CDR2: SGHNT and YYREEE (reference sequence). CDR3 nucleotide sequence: TGTGCCAGCAGCCCCGACCACACCAGATCAGACAGGGGCTATGGCTACACCTTC. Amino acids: CASSPDHTRSDRGYGYTF.

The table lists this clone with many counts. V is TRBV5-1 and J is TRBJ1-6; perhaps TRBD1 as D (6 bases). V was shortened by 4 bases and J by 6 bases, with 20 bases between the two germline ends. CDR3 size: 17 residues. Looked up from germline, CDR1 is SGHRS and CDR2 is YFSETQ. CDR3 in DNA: TGCGCCAGCAGCCTCATTTCCGGACAGTCCAGTAATTCACCCCTCCACTTT. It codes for CASSLISGQSSNSPLHF.

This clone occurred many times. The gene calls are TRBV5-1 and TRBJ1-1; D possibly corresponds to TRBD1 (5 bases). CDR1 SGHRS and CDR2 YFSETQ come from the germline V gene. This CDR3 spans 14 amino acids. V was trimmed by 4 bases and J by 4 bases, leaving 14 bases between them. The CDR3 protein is CASSGHSGGTEAFF. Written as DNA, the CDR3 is TGCGCCAGCAGCGGGCATAGCGGGGGCACTGAAGCTTTCTTT.

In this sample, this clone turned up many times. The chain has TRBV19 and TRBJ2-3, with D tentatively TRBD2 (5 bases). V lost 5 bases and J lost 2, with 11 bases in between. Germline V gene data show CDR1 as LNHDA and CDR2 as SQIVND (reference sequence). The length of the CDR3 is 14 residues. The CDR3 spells CASSLGLATDTQYF. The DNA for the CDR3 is TGTGCCAGTAGTCTCGGACTTGCCACAGATACGCAGTATTTT.

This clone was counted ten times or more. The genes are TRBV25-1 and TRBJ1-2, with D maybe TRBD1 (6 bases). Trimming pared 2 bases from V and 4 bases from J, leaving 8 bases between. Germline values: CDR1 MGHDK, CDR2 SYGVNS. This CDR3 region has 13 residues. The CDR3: CASSETGSYGYTF. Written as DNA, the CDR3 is TGTGCCAGCAGTGAAACAGGGTCCTATGGCTACACCTTC.

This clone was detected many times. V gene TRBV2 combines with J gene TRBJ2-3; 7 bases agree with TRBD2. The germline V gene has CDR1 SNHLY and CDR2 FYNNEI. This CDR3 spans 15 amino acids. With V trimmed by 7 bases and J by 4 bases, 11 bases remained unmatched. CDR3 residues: CASTNPGLRADTQYF. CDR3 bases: TGTGCCAGCACGAACCCGGGACTAAGGGCAGATACGCAGTATTTT.

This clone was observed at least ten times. CDR3 sequence: CASSLRAGDEQYF. The DNA for the CDR3 is TGTGCCAGCAGCTTGAGGGCAGGGGACGAGCAGTACTTC. This chain uses TRBV5-5 with TRBJ2-7; D perhaps matches TRBD1 (6 bases). Trimming cost V 1 base and J 5 bases, with 10 bases left between them. Germline CDR1 is SGHKS and CDR2 is YYEKEE (reference sequence). The CDR3 has 13 residues.

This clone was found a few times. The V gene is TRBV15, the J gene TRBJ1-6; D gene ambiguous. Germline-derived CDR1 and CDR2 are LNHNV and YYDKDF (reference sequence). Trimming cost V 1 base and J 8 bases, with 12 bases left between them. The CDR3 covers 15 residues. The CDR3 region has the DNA TGTGCCACCAGCAGAGGTCGGCGGGAGGATTCACCCCTCCACTTT. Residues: CATSRGRREDSPLHF.

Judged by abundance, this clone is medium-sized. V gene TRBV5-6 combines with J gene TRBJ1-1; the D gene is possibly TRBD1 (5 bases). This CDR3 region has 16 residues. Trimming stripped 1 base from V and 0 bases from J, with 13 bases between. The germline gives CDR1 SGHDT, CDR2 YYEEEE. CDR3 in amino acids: CASSLFRGEVNTEAFF. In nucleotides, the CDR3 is TGTGCCAGCAGCTTGTTCCGGGGGGAGGTGAACACTGAAGCTTTCTTT. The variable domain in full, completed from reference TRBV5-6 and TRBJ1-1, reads DAGVTQSPTHLIKTRGQQVTLRCSPKSGHDTVSWYQQALGQGPQFIFQYYEEEERQRGNFPDRFSGHQFPNYSSELNVNALLLGDSALYLCASSLFRGEVNTEAFFGQGTRLTVV.

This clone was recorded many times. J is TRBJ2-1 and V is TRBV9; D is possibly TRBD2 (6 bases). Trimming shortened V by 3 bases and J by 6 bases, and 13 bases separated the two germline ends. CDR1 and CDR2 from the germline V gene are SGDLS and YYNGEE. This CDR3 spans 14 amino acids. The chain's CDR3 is CASSEDGTRNEQFF. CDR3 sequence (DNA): TGTGCCAGCAGCGAAGATGGGACTCGCAATGAGCAGTTCTTC. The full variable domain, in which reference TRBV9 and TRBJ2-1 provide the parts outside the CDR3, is DSGVTQTPKHLITATGQRVTLRCSPRSGDLSVYWYQQSLDQGLQFLIQYYNGEERAKGNILERFSAQQFPDLHSELNLSSLELGDSALYFCASSEDGTRNEQFFGPGTRLTVL.

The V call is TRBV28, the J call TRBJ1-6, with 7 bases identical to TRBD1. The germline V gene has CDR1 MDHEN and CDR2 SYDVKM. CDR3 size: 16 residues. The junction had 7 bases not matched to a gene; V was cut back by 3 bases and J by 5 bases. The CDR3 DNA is TGTGCCAGCAGTTTTAACAGGGGCTTTAATAATTCACCCCTCCACTTT. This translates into CASSFNRGFNNSPLHF.

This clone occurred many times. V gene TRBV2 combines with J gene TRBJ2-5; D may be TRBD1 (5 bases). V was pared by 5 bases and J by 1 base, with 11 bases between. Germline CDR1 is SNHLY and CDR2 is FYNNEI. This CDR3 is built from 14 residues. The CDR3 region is CASSLQGIQETQYF. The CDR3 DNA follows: TGTGCCAGCAGTCTTCAGGGAATCCAAGAGACCCAGTACTTC.

In nucleotides, the CDR3 is TGTGCCTGGAACGTCGGGAGGGGGAATTCACCCCTCCACTTT. Translating gives CAWNVGRGNSPLHF. V usage is TRBV30 and J usage is TRBJ1-6, with D tentatively TRBD1 (6 bases). Trimming removed 4 bases at V and 7 bases at J, with 14 bases between. CDR1 and CDR2 (germline): GTSNPN, SVGIG (reference sequence). This CDR3 is 14 amino acids long. Full variable domain (missing parts from reference TRBV30 and TRBJ1-6): SQTIHQWPATLVQPVGSPLSLECTVEGTSNPNLYWYRQAAGRGLQLLFYSVGIGQISSEVPQNLSASRPQDRQFILSSKKLLLSDSGFYLCAWNVGRGNSPLHFGNGTRLTVT.

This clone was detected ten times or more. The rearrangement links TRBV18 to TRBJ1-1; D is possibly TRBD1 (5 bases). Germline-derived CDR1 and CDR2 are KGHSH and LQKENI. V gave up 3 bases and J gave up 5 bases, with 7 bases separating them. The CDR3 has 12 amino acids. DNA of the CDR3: TGTGCCAGCTCACCGGACAAAACTGAAGCTTTCTTT. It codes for CASSPDKTEAFF.

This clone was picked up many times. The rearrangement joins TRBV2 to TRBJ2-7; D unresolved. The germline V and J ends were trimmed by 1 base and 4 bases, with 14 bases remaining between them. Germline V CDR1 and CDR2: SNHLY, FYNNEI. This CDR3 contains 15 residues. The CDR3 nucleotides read TGTGCCAGCAGTGAAGGTGCGGTGCTCGGATACGAGCAGTACTTC. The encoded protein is CASSEGAVLGYEQYF.

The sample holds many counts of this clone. As DNA, the CDR3 is TGTGCTACCCAAACAGCGGGAGCTAAGGGTACGCAGTATTTT. Protein product: CATQTAGAKGTQYF. The chain is built from TRBV15 and TRBJ2-3; 8 bases agree with TRBD2. CDR3 length: 14 residues. Germline V gene data show CDR1 as LNHNV and CDR2 as YYDKDF (reference sequence).

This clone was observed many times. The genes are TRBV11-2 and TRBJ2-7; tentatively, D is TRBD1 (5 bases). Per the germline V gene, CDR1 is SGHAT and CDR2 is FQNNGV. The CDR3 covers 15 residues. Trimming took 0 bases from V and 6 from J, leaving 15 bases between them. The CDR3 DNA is TGTGCCAGCAGCTTAGATGGCGGACAAACGATCGAGCAGTACTTC. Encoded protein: CASSLDGGQTIEQYF.

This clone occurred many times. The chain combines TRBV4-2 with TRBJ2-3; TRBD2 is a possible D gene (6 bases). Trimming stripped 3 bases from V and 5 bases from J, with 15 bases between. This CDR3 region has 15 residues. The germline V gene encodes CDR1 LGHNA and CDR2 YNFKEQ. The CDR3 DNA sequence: TGTGCCAGCAGCCATGCTAGCGCGGGAATAGATACGCAGTATTTT. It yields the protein CASSHASAGIDTQYF.

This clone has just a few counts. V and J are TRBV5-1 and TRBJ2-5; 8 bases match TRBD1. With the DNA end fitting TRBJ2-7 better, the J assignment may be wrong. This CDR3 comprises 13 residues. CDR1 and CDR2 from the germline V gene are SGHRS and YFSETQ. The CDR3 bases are TGCGCCAGCAGCGGACAGGGAGCCTACGAGCAGTACTTC. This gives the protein CASSGQGAYEQYF.

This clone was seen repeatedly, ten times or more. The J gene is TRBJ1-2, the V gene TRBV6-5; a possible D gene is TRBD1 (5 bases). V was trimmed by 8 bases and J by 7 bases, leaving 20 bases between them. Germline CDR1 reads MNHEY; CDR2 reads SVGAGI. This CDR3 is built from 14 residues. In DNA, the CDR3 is TGTGCCAGCGGGGCTTCCAGGGCCTTTGCTGGCTACACCTTC. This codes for CASGASRAFAGYTF.

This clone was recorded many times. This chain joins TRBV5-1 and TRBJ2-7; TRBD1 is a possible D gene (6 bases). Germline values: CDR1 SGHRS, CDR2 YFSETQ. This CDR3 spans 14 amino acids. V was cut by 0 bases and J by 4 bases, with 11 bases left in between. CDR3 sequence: CASSLAGDRYEQYF. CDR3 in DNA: TGCGCCAGCAGCTTGGCCGGAGACAGGTACGAGCAGTACTTC. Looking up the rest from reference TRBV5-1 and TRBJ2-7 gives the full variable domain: KAGVTQTPRYLIKTRGQQVTLSCSPISGHRSVSWYQQTPGQGLQFLFEYFSETQRNKGNFPGRFSGRQFSNSRSEMNVSTLELGDSALYLCASSLAGDRYEQYFGPGTRLTVT.